The clone carrying this T cell receptor (beta chain) was seen a single time. Generated by immunoSEQ multiplex PCR, the TCRdb table keeps only in-frame clones and is missing some. The table has about 33,000 clones, over 75% seen once. This sample is part of a study of T cells in tumors after PD-1 blockade. CDR1 and CDR2 (germline): SGHNT, YENEEA. Trimming took 0 bases from V and 6 from J, leaving 12 bases between them. This CDR3 comprises 14 residues. The sample was PBMCs, taken before anti-PD-1 treatment. The gene calls are TRBV11-3 and TRBJ2-7; D is possibly TRBD1 or TRBD2 (5 bases each). This TCR was sampled from a human donor with basal cell carcinoma. This CDR3 is CASSLDSQGPEQYF. DNA for the CDR3: TGTGCCAGCAGCTTAGATTCTCAGGGACCCGAGCAGTACTTC.